These 14 T cell receptor beta chains were sequenced from one sample in a study of cytomegalovirus exposure and HLA in healthy donors (dated by TCRdb to between 2016 and 2019). Library construction relied on the immunoSEQ multiplex PCR assay. TCRdb limited this immuneACCESS table to in-frame rearrangements with V and J called. A share of clones is missing; checked studies link under half to unresolved V genes, and the rest is unexplained. The sample contains tens of thousands of clones, around 96% of them found a single time. The ten largest clones add up to 1.6% of the sample. The specimen was PBMCs. These receptors all come from a man between 18 and 35 years old in good health and CMV-seropositive.

The chain couples TRBV11-2 to TRBJ2-1; D perhaps matches TRBD1 (6 bases). Germline lookup yields CDR1 SGHAT and CDR2 FQNNGV. This CDR3 comprises 16 residues. V lost 2 bases and J 4 bases, leaving 15 bases between the germline ends. CDR3 in amino acids: CASSLPLVGTYNEQFF. For the CDR3, the DNA is TGTGCCAGCAGCTTACCCCTGGTAGGGACATACAATGAGCAGTTCTTC. The variable domain in full, completed from reference TRBV11-2 and TRBJ2-1, reads EAGVAQSPRYKIIEKRQSVAFWCNPISGHATLYWYQQILGQGPKLLIQFQNNGVVDDSQLPKDRFSAERLKGVDSTLKIQPAKLEDSAVYLCASSLPLVGTYNEQFFGPGTRLTVL.

This chain links TRBV5-4 with TRBJ2-7; D unclear. Trimming cost V 0 bases and J 0 bases, with 7 bases left between them. The length of the CDR3 is 14 residues. Germline V gene lookup returns CDR1 SGHNT and CDR2 YYREEE (reference sequence). The CDR3 protein is CASSLAASSYEQYF. CDR3 coding DNA: TGTGCCAGCAGCTTGGCCGCTAGCTCCTACGAGCAGTACTTC.

V and J are TRBV19 and TRBJ2-7; the D gene is possibly TRBD2 (5 bases). The length of the CDR3 is 11 residues. Trimming removed 7 bases from V and 3 bases from J, with 7 bases in between. Germline CDR1 LNHDA, CDR2 SQIVND (reference sequence). The CDR3 coding sequence is TGTGCCAGTACGGGGAACTACGAGCAGTACTTC. Its translation is CASTGNYEQYF. The full variable domain, completed using reference TRBV19 and TRBJ2-7, is DGGITQSPKYLFRKEGQNVTLSCEQNLNHDAMYWYRQDPGQGLRLIYYSQIVNDFQKGDIAEGYSVSREKKESFPLTVTSAQKNPTAFYLCASTGNYEQYFGPGTRLTVT.

The CDR3 reads CASSLPDRSGQPQHF. The CDR3 region has the DNA TGTGCCAGCAGCTTACCGGACAGGTCGGGTCAGCCCCAGCATTTT. This rearrangement joins TRBV5-5 to TRBJ1-5; 7 bases agree with TRBD1. The CDR3 spans 15 residues. Germline V lookup: CDR1 SGHKS, CDR2 YYEKEE (reference sequence). Germline trimming cut 2 bases from V and 6 bases from J; bases unmatched to any gene: 8.

The chain has TRBV19 and TRBJ2-7; D might be TRBD2 (6 bases). The CDR3 is 15 residues long. Trimming took 4 bases from V and 2 from J, leaving 15 bases between them. Germline values: CDR1 LNHDA, CDR2 SQIVND (reference sequence). The CDR3: CASSTSFSGTYEQYF. The CDR3 DNA sequence: TGTGCCAGTAGTACCTCCTTTAGCGGTACCTACGAGCAGTACTTC.

J is TRBJ1-5 and V is TRBV7-2; the match to TRBD1 covers 7 bases. V lost 5 bases, J lost 7 bases, and 11 bases stayed unmatched. Looked up from germline, CDR1 is SGHTA and CDR2 is FQGNSA. This CDR3 region has 15 residues. The CDR3: CASSGDDRAEQPQHF. CDR3 nucleotide sequence: TGTGCCAGCAGCGGGGATGACAGGGCTGAGCAGCCCCAGCATTTT.

The V and J genes are TRBV21-1 and TRBJ1-1; the table's D call, TRBD1, has no DNA check behind it. TRBV21-1 is a recognized pseudogene. The CDR3 is 13 amino acids. CDR3 in DNA: TGTGCCAGCAGCATGCCGGGACAGAGTAGAGCTTTCTTT. This codes for CASSMPGQSRAFF.

This chain connects TRBV4-2 to TRBJ1-2, with TRBD1 as a possible D gene (6 bases). The CDR3 is 15 residues long. CDR1 and CDR2 (germline): LGHNA, YNFKEQ. Deletions cut 1 base from V and 4 bases from J, with 13 bases between. As DNA, the CDR3 is TGTGCCAGCAGCCAAGCACAGGGTAAAACCTATGGCTACACCTTC. This encodes CASSQAQGKTYGYTF.

The rearrangement links TRBV7-9 to TRBJ2-5; maybe TRBD1 (5 bases). Germline CDR1 and CDR2: SEHNR and FQNEAQ (reference sequence). This CDR3 contains 17 residues. V dropped 1 base and J dropped 5 bases, with 20 bases sitting between them. The chain's CDR3 is CASSLVAFRVSWETQYF. Written as DNA, the CDR3 is TGTGCCAGCAGCTTAGTGGCGTTCAGGGTTTCGTGGGAGACCCAGTACTTC.

The chain's CDR3 is CASSGDSSSYNEQFF. CDR3 sequence (DNA): TGTGCCAGCAGTGGGGACTCGAGCTCCTACAATGAGCAGTTCTTC. The chain joins TRBV25-1 to TRBJ2-1; a weak D match, TRBD2 (6 bases). Between the trimmed V and J ends, which lost 4 bases and 0 bases, there was a span of 10 bases. Germline CDR1 reads MGHDK; CDR2 reads SYGVNS. The CDR3 contains 15 residues.

The rearrangement uses TRBV30 and TRBJ2-7; TRBD1 aligns across 10 bases. The germline gives CDR1 GTSNPN, CDR2 SVGIG (reference sequence). Trimming removed 5 bases from V and 3 bases from J; junction bases left unmatched: 7. This CDR3 spans 14 amino acids. In DNA form, the CDR3 reads TGTGCCTGGTGCCCCGGGACAGGGGACTACGAGCAGTACTTC. Protein: CAWCPGTGDYEQYF.

The chain employs TRBV19 and TRBJ1-3; D is unresolved. The CDR3 totals 12 residues. Trimming removed 6 bases from V and 2 bases from J, with 5 bases in between. Germline CDR1 is LNHDA and CDR2 is SQIVND (reference sequence). The CDR3 DNA is TGTGCCAGTAGCCCAACTGGAAACACCATATATTTT. Amino acids: CASSPTGNTIYF.

V usage is TRBV27 and J usage is TRBJ1-1; D is ambiguous. V was pared by 4 bases and J by 4 bases, with 10 bases between. The CDR3 is made up of 13 amino acids. CDR1 and CDR2 (germline): MNHEY, SMNVEV (reference sequence). CDR3 loop: CASSWGDLTEAFF. As DNA, the CDR3 is TGTGCCAGCAGTTGGGGAGACCTCACTGAAGCTTTCTTT.

The V call is TRBV11-1, the J call TRBJ2-5, with D tentatively TRBD2 (5 bases). Germline CDR1 is SGHAT and CDR2 is FQDESV (reference sequence). The CDR3 runs to 16 residues. V lost 2 bases, J lost 3 bases, and 16 bases lay in between. CDR3 region: CASSLWVGRGEETQYF. As DNA, the CDR3 is TGTGCCAGCAGCTTATGGGTCGGACGGGGTGAAGAGACCCAGTACTTC.